One sample yielded the 16 T cell receptor beta chains listed below, sequenced in a study of blood T cell repertoires in COVID-19. TCRdb's table, derived via immunoSEQ multiplex PCR, lists solely in-frame clones and lacks some. The sample holds about 73,000 clones, over 70% seen once. The sequenced material came from peripheral blood. Receptor source: an elderly man with active or convalescent COVID-19.

The rearrangement joins TRBV4-1 to TRBJ2-7, with D maybe TRBD1 (6 bases). Between the trimmed V and J ends, which lost 0 bases and 4 bases, there was a span of 16 bases. This CDR3 has 16 residues. CDR1 is MGHRA and CDR2 is YSYEKL in the germline V gene. CDR3 coding DNA: TGCGCCAGCAGCCAAGATGTACAGGGCGTTGGGTACGAGCAGTACTTC. Translation gives CASSQDVQGVGYEQYF.

V gene TRBV11-2 combines with J gene TRBJ2-3; D possibly corresponds to TRBD2 (5 bases). Trimming removed 1 base at V and 2 bases at J, with 13 bases between. The CDR3 runs 16 residues. Germline V gene data show CDR1 as SGHAT and CDR2 as FQNNGV. CDR3 sequence (DNA): TGTGCCAGCAGCTTAGGCCTACTAGGGAACACAGATACGCAGTATTTT. Its translation is CASSLGLLGNTDTQYF. The full variable domain, rest sourced from reference TRBV11-2 and TRBJ2-3, is EAGVAQSPRYKIIEKRQSVAFWCNPISGHATLYWYQQILGQGPKLLIQFQNNGVVDDSQLPKDRFSAERLKGVDSTLKIQPAKLEDSAVYLCASSLGLLGNTDTQYFGPGTRLTVL.

This chain joins TRBV7-9 and TRBJ1-5, with a tentative D call TRBD1 (5 bases). The germline CDR1 and CDR2 sequences are SEHNR and FQNEAQ (reference sequence). Deletions cut 7 bases from V and 6 bases from J, with 10 bases between. CDR3 length: 12 residues. The CDR3 region has the DNA TGTGCCAGCACCCAAGGGGCTCAGCCCCAGCATTTT. This gives the protein CASTQGAQPQHF.

The genes are TRBV9 and TRBJ2-3, with D possibly being TRBD2 (6 bases). The CDR3 loop spans 13 amino acids. The V end was cut by 3 bases, the J end by 6 bases, with 11 bases between. CDR1 SGDLS and CDR2 YYNGEE come from the germline V gene. The CDR3 loop is CASSGLAWDTQYF. Written as DNA, the CDR3 is TGTGCCAGCAGCGGGCTAGCGTGGGATACGCAGTATTTT.

The chain links TRBV19 to TRBJ2-7, with D tentatively TRBD1 (6 bases). CDR3 size: 14 residues. Germline CDR1 LNHDA, CDR2 SQIVND (reference sequence). V was shortened by 5 bases and J by 0 bases, with 11 bases between the two germline ends. Here the CDR3 reads CASSLRDNSYEQYF. In DNA, the CDR3 is TGTGCCAGTAGTCTCCGGGACAACTCCTACGAGCAGTACTTC.

The chain uses TRBV30 and TRBJ2-3, with D possibly matching TRBD2 (6 bases). The CDR3 totals 15 residues. In germline, CDR1 is GTSNPN, CDR2 SVGIG (reference sequence). Between the trimmed V and J ends, which lost 4 bases and 2 bases, there was a span of 16 bases. The CDR3 spells CAWNVRGLNTDTQYF. As DNA, the CDR3 is TGTGCCTGGAACGTAAGGGGACTCAACACAGATACGCAGTATTTT.

The rearrangement joins TRBV7-2 to TRBJ2-5, with 11 nucleotides matching TRBD2. The V segment lost 5 bases and the J segment 2 bases; nucleotides outside the gene matches: 10. The V gene's germline CDR1 is SGHTA and CDR2 FQGNSA. This CDR3 has 17 amino acids. The CDR3 DNA sequence: TGTGCCAGCAGCCAAACGCCGGGACTAGCGGTACAAGAGACCCAGTACTTC. Residues: CASSQTPGLAVQETQYF.

V usage is TRBV4-3 and J usage is TRBJ1-2; D may be TRBD1 (5 bases). Deletions cut 0 bases from V and 2 bases from J, with 10 bases between. Germline-derived CDR1 and CDR2 are LGHNA and YSLEER. This CDR3 has 15 amino acids. The CDR3 DNA sequence: TGCGCCAGCAGCCAAGAGCGGGGGGGAAACTATGGCTACACCTTC. It codes for CASSQERGGNYGYTF.

The chain employs TRBV12-3 or TRBV12-4 and TRBJ2-1, with unresolved D. CDR3 length: 11 residues. The germline V and J ends were trimmed by 3 bases and 9 bases, with 6 bases remaining between them. DNA of the CDR3: TGTGCCAGCAGTTTTCGGTTTGAGCAGTTCTTC. Translation: CASSFRFEQFF.

The rearrangement links TRBV6-5 to TRBJ1-2; TRBD1 is a possible D gene (5 bases). Trimming shortened V by 0 bases and J by 7 bases, and 12 bases separated the two germline ends. Germline CDR1 is MNHEY and CDR2 is SVGAGI. The CDR3 has 14 residues. The CDR3 loop is CASSYSRATGGYTF. DNA for the CDR3: TGTGCCAGCAGTTACTCCAGGGCGACGGGTGGCTACACCTTC.

The rearrangement links TRBV5-8 to TRBJ1-5; 9 bases are shared with TRBD1. CDR3 length: 17 residues. The ends lost 3 bases at V and 2 bases at J; junction bases unmatched: 9. From germline, CDR1 is SGHTS and CDR2 YDEGEE. In DNA, the CDR3 is TGTGCCAGCAGCTCCGGGACAGGGCCAACCGGCAATCAGCCCCAGCATTTT. Amino acid sequence: CASSSGTGPTGNQPQHF.

The gene calls are TRBV4-1 and TRBJ2-3; 9 positions agree with TRBD2. V was pared by 0 bases and J by 4 bases, with 8 bases of the junction left unmatched. This CDR3 spans 17 amino acids. Per the germline V gene, CDR1 is MGHRA and CDR2 is YSYEKL. CDR3 in amino acids: CASSQDYGGGAADTQYF. The CDR3 DNA sequence: TGCGCCAGCAGCCAAGATTACGGCGGGGGGGCCGCAGATACGCAGTATTTT.

This chain links TRBV19 with TRBJ2-1; D might be TRBD2 (7 bases). Trimming pared 6 bases from V and 7 bases from J, leaving 19 bases between. Germline values: CDR1 LNHDA, CDR2 SQIVND (reference sequence). The CDR3 is 15 residues long. The CDR3 region is CASSEVGGRGNEQFF. The CDR3 DNA reads as TGTGCCAGTAGCGAAGTCGGGGGGCGAGGGAATGAGCAGTTCTTC.

The chain carries TRBV7-2 and TRBJ1-1, with D possibly TRBD1 on 6 matching bases. CDR1 and CDR2 from the germline V gene are SGHTA and FQGNSA. The CDR3 has 15 amino acids. Trimming stripped 7 bases from V and 7 bases from J, with 22 bases between. The CDR3: CASNIRRGGENEAFF. CDR3 nucleotide sequence: TGTGCCAGCAACATCCGTCGAGGGGGAGAGAATGAAGCTTTCTTT.

CDR3 in amino acids: CASSALRGRVRYTEAFF. CDR3 nucleotide sequence: TGTGCCAGTAGCGCCCTGCGGGGGAGGGTAAGGTACACTGAAGCTTTCTTT. V is TRBV19 and J is TRBJ1-1, with a weak D call TRBD1 (5 bases). V lost 6 bases to trimming and J lost 3 bases, with 23 bases between them. Germline V gene lookup returns CDR1 LNHDA and CDR2 SQIVND (reference sequence). CDR3 length: 17 amino acids.

This rearrangement joins TRBV5-1 to TRBJ2-2; the match to TRBD1 covers 7 bases. From germline, CDR1 is SGHRS and CDR2 YFSETQ. With V trimmed by 4 bases and J by 4 bases, 7 bases remained unmatched. CDR3 length: 15 amino acids. CDR3 coding DNA: TGCGCCAGCAGCCTAGGGGGCTTGGGCACCGGGGAGCTGTTTTTT. Its translation is CASSLGGLGTGELFF.